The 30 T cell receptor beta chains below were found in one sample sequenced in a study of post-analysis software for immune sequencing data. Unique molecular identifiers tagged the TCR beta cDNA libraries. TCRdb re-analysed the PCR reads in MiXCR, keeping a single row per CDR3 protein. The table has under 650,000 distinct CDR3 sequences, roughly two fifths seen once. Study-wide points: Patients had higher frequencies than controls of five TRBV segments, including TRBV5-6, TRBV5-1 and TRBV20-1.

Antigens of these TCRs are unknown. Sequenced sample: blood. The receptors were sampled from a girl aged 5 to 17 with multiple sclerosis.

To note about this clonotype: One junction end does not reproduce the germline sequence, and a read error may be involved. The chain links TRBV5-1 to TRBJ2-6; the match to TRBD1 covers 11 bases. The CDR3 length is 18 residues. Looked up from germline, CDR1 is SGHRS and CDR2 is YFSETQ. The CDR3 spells CASSASGTGGSGANVRTF. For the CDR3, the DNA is TGCGCCAGCAGCGCCTCAGGGACAGGGGGTTCTGGGGCCAACGTCCGGACTTTC.

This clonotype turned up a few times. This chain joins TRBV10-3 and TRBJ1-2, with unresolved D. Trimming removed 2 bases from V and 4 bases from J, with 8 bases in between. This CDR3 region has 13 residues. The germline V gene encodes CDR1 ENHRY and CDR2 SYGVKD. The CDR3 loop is CAISEEGIYGYTF. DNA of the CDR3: TGTGCCATCAGTGAGGAGGGCATCTATGGCTACACCTTC.

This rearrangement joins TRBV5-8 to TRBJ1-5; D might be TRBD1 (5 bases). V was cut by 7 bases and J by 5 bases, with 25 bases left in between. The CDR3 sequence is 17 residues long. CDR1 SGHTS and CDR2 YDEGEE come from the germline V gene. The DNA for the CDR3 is TGTGCCAGCTCATCTTCCCTGGGACGCCTCATCTATCAGCCCCAGCATTTT. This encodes CASSSSLGRLIYQPQHF.

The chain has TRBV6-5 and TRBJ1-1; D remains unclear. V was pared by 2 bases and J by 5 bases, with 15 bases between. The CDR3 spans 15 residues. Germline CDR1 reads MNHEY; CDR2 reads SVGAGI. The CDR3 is CASSYDVGLETEAFF. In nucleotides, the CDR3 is TGTGCCAGCAGTTACGATGTGGGGTTGGAAACTGAAGCTTTCTTT.

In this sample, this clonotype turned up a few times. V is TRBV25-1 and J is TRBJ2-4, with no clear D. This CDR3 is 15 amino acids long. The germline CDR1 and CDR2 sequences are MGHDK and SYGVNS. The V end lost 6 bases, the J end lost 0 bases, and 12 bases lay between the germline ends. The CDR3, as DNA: TGTGCCAGCAGCGACTCGGTTCTAGCCAAAAACATTCAGTACTTC. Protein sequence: CASSDSVLAKNIQYF.

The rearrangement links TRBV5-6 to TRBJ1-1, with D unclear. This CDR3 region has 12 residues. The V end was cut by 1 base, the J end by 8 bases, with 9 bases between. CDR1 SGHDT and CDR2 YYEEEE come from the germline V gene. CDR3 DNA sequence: TGTGCCAGCAGCTTGCTCCCAGCGGAAGCTTTCTTT. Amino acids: CASSLLPAEAFF.

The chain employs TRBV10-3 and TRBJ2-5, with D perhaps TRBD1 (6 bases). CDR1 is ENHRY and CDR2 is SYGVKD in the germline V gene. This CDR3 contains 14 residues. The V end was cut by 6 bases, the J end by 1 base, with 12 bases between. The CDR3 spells CAIRNGRGQETQYF. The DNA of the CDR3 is TGTGCCATCAGGAATGGCAGGGGCCAAGAGACCCAGTACTTC.

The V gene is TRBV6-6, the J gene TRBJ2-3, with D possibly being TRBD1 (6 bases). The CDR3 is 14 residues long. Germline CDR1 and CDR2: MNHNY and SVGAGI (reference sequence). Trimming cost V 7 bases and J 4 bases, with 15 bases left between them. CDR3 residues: CASTWTAISDTQYF. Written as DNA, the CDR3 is TGTGCCAGCACGTGGACAGCCATCTCAGATACGCAGTATTTT.

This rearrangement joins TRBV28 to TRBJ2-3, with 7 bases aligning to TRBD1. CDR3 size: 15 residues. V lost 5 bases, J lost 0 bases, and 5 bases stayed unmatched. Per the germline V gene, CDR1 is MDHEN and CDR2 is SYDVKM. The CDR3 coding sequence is TGTGCCAGCAGTCCGGGACAGTCTAGCACAGATACGCAGTATTTT. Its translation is CASSPGQSSTDTQYF.

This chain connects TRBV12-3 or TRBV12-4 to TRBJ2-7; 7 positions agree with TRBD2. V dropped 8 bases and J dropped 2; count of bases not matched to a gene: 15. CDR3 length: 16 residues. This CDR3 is CASLSKDGRFAYEQYF. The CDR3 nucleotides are TGTGCCAGCCTTTCGAAAGACGGGAGGTTCGCCTACGAGCAGTACTTC.

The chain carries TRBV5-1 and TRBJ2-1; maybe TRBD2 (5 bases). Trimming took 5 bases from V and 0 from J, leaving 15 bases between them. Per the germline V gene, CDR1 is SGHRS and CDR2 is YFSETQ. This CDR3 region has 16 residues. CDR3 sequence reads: CASRTVLGSSYNEQFF. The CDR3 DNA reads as TGCGCCAGCAGAACGGTATTGGGGAGCTCCTACAATGAGCAGTTCTTC.

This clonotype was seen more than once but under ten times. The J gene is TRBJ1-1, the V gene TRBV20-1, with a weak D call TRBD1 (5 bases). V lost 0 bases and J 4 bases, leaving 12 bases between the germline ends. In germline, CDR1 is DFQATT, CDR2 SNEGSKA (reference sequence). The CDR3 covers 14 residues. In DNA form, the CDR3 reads TGCAGTGCTAGAGATCCGGGGCCTTTCACTGAAGCTTTCTTT. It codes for CSARDPGPFTEAFF.

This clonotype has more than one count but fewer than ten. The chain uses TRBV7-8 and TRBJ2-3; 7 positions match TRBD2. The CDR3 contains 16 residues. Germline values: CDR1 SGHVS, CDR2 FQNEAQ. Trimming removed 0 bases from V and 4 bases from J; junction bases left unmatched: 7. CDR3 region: CASSLASAGRPDTQYF. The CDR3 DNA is TGTGCCAGCAGCTTAGCGTCAGCGGGGCGCCCAGATACGCAGTATTTT.

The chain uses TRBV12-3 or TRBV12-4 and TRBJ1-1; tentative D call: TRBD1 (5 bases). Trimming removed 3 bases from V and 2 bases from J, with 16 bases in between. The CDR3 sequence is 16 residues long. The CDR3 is CASSFHSGVGNTEAFF. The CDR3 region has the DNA TGTGCCAGCAGTTTTCATTCGGGGGTAGGAAACACTGAAGCTTTCTTT.

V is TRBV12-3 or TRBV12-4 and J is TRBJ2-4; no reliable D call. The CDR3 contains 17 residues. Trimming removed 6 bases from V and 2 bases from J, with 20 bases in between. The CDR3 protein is CASSPVGPGGTKNIQYF. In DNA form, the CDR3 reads TGTGCCAGCAGCCCAGTCGGTCCGGGTGGCACCAAAAACATTCAGTACTTC.

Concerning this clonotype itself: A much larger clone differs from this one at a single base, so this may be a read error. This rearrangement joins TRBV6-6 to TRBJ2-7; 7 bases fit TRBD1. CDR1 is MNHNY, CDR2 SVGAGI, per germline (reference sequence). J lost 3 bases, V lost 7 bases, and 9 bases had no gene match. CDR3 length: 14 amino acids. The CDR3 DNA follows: TGTGCCAGCACCAGAGGTCCAGGGGGCTACGAGCAGTACTTC. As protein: CASTRGPGGYEQYF.

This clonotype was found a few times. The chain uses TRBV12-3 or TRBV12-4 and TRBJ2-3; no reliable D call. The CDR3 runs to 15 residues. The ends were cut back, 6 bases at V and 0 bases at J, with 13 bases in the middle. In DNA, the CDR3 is TGTGCCAGCAGCTCTGACTCCACTAGCACAGATACGCAGTATTTT. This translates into CASSSDSTSTDTQYF.

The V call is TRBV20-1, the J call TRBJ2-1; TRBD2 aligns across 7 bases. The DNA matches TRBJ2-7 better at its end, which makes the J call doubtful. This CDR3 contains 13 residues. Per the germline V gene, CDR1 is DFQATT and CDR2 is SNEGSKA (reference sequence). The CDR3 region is CSATRTGRDEQYF. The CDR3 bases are TGCAGTGCTACCCGTACTGGGAGGGACGAGCAGTACTTC.

The CDR3 nucleotides are TGCAGCGTTGATGCACTAGCGGGAGGCGGGCAGTTCTTC. Its translation is CSVDALAGGGQFF. The chain joins TRBV29-1 to TRBJ2-1; 12 nucleotides line up with TRBD2. The germline gives CDR1 SQVTM, CDR2 ANQGSEA. The V and J ends lost 3 bases and 12 bases, in that order; junction bases with no gene match: 6. This CDR3 has 13 residues.

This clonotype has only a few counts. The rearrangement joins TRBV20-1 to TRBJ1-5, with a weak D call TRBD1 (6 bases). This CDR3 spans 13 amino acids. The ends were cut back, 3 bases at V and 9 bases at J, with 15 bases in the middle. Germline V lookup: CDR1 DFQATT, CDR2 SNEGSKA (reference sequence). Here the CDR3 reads CSARLGGLGPQHF. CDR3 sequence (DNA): TGCAGTGCTAGGTTGGGGGGCCTAGGGCCCCAGCATTTT.

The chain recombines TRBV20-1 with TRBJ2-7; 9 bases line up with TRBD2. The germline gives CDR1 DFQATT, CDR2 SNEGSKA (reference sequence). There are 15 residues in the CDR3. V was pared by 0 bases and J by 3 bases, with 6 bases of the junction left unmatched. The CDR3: CSARDQSSGSYEQYF. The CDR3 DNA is TGCAGTGCTAGAGATCAGAGTAGCGGGAGCTACGAGCAGTACTTC.

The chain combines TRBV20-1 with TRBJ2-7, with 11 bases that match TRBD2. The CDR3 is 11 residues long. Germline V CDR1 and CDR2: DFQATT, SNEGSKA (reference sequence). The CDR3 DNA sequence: TGCGGAGGACTAGCGGGCGACGAGCAGTACTTC. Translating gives CGGLAGDEQYF.

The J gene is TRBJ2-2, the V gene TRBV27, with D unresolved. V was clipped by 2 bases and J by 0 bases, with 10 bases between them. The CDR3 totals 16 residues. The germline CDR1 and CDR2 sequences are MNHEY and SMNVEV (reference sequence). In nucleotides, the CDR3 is TGTGCCAGCAGTTTACCCTCAAGCTCGAACACCGGGGAGCTGTTTTTT. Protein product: CASSLPSSSNTGELFF.

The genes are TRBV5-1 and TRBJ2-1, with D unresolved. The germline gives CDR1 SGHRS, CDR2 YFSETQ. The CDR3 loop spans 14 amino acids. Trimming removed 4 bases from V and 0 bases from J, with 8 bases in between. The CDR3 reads CASSLFSSYNEQFF. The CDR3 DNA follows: TGCGCCAGCAGCCTCTTTAGCTCCTACAATGAGCAGTTCTTC.

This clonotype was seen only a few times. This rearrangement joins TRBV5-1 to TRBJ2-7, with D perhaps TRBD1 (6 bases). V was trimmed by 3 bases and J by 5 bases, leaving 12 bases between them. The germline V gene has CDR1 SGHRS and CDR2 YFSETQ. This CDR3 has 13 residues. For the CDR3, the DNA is TGCGCCAGCAGCTCGATTCAGGGGCACGAGCAGTACTTC. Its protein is CASSSIQGHEQYF.

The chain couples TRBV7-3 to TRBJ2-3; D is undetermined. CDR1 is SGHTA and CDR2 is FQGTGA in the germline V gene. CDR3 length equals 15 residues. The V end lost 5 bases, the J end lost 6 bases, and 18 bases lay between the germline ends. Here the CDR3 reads CASSPKWASADTQYF. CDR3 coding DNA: TGTGCCAGCAGCCCGAAGTGGGCCAGCGCCGATACGCAGTATTTT.

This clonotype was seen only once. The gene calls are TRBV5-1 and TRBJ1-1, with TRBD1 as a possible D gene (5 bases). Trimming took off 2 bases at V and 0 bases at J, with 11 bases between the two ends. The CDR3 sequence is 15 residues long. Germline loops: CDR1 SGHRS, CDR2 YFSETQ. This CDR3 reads CASSLTRGMNTEAFF. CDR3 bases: TGCGCCAGCAGCTTAACACGGGGCATGAACACTGAAGCTTTCTTT.

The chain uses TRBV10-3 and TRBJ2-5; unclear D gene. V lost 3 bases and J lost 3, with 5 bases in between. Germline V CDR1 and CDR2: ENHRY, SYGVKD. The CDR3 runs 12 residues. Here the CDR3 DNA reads TGTGCCATCAGTGATAACAAAGAGACCCAGTACTTC. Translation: CAISDNKETQYF.

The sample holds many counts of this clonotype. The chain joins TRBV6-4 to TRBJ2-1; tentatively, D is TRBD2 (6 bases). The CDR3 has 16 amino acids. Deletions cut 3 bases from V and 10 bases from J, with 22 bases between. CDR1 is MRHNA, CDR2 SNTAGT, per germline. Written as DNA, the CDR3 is TGTGCCAGCAGTGAAGATCCCGGGAGTTCTGTTGAGGAGCAGTTCTTC. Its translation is CASSEDPGSSVEEQFF.

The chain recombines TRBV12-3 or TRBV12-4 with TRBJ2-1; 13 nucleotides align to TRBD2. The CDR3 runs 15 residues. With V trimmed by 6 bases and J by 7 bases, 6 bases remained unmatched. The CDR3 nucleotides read TGTGCCAGCAGGAAGACTAGCGGGAGGTCGAATGAGCAGTTCTTC. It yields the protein CASRKTSGRSNEQFF.